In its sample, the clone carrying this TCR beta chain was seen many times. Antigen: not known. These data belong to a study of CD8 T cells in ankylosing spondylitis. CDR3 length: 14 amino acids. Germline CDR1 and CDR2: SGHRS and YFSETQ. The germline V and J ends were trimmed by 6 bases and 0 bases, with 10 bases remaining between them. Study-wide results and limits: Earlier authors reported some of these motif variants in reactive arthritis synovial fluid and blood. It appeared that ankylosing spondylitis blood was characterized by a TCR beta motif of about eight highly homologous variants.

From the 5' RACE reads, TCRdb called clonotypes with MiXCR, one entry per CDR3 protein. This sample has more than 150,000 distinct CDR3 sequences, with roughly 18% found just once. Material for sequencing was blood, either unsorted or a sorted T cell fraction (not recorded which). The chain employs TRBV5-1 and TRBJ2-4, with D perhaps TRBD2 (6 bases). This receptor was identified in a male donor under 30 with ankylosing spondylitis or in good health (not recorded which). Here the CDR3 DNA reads TGCGCCAGCACCCCGGGACTAGCCAAAAACATTCAGTACTTC. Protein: CASTPGLAKNIQYF.